These T cell receptor beta chains were read from a single sample in a study of cytomegalovirus exposure and HLA in healthy donors. This table comes from immunoSEQ multiplex PCR, and its TCRdb copy is limited to in-frame clones, with some not included. Among around 160,000 clones listed, around 75% were seen once. Source material: PBMCs. The receptors were sampled from a man aged 18 to 29 in good health and CMV-seropositive. Both conserved end residues are part of each CDR3. A D gene is named only where the DNA matches it firmly. Where a row states a size, it is once, few, many or the class of an expanded clone; other rows omit it.

TRBD1 | TRBJ1-2 | - | 12 | TRBV6-5 | CASRGQGSGYTF | TGTGCCAGCAGGGGACAGGGCTCTGGCTACACCTTC
- | TRBJ1-5 | medium-sized | 16 | TRBV19 | CASSIDPRTVSQPQHF | TGTGCCAGTAGTATAGATCCAAGAACCGTCAGTCAGCCCCAGCATTTT
- | TRBJ1-1 | - | 14 | TRBV19 | CASSIAPRGSEAFF | TGTGCCAGTAGTATAGCCCCCCGGGGGTCCGAAGCTTTCTTT
- | TRBJ1-5 | once | 13 | TRBV2 | CASTGDNGQPQHF | TGTGCCAGCACAGGGGATAACGGGCAGCCCCAGCATTTT
- | TRBJ2-3 | - | 15 | TRBV29-1 | CSVEDTGTYTDTQYF | TGCAGCGTTGAAGATACGGGGACATACACAGATACGCAGTATTTT
TRBD2 | TRBJ2-3 | - | 15 | TRBV6-4 | CASSDRGDPRDTQYF | TGTGCCAGCAGTGACCGGGGGGATCCGAGGGATACGCAGTATTTT
- | TRBJ2-3 | - | 14 | TRBV29-1 | CSVERQGWSDTQYF | TGCAGCGTTGAGAGGCAGGGGTGGTCAGATACGCAGTATTTT
TRBD2 | TRBJ2-3 | - | 16 | TRBV19 | CASSIASGGSTDTQYF | TGTGCCAGTAGTATAGCCAGCGGGGGCAGCACAGATACGCAGTATTTT
- | TRBJ1-3 | - | 18 | TRBV9 | CASSVGATGPYSGNTIYF | TGTGCCAGCAGCGTAGGGGCGACAGGACCCTACTCTGGAAACACCATATATTTT
TRBD1 | TRBJ1-2 | - | 14 | TRBV6-1 | CASATPGTAYGYTF | TGTGCCAGCGCAACCCCCGGGACAGCCTATGGCTACACCTTC
- | TRBJ1-2 | - | 15 | TRBV6-5 | CASSYGRTVWNGYTF | TGTGCCAGCAGTTATGGTAGGACTGTGTGGAATGGCTACACCTTC
TRBD1 | TRBJ2-3 | - | 15 | TRBV5-1 | CASSLPRDRLDTQYF | TGCGCCAGCAGCTTGCCACGGGACAGATTAGATACGCAGTATTTT
- | TRBJ1-1 | - | 14 | TRBV19 | CASSRTDLNTEAFF | TGTGCCAGTAGCCGGACTGACTTGAACACTGAAGCTTTCTTT
- | TRBJ2-3 | - | 18 | TRBV7-2 | CASSLDGRGSRGADTQYF | TGTGCCAGCAGCTTAGATGGTAGGGGATCGAGAGGCGCAGATACGCAGTATTTT
TRBD2 | TRBJ2-1 | - | 16 | TRBV2 | CASSDPGLAGDNEQFF | TGTGCCAGCAGTGATCCGGGACTAGCGGGAGACAATGAGCAGTTCTTC
- | TRBJ1-2 | - | 12 | TRBV5-1 | CASSRDSYGYTF | TGCGCCAGCAGCCGCGACTCTTATGGCTACACCTTC
- | TRBJ1-4 | - | 14 | TRBV19 | CASSRGQANEKLFF | TGTGCCAGTAGTAGGGGGCAGGCTAATGAAAAACTGTTTTTT
TRBD1 | TRBJ1-1 | - | 16 | TRBV5-1 | CASSLGTGATNTEAFF | TGCGCCAGCAGCTTGGGGACAGGGGCTACGAACACTGAAGCTTTCTTT
TRBD2 | TRBJ2-1 | - | 14 | TRBV11-2 | CASSFGSGGHEQFF | TGTGCCAGCAGCTTCGGTAGCGGGGGCCATGAGCAGTTCTTC
TRBD1 | TRBJ2-2 | - | 16 | TRBV28 | CASSPNTGENTGELFF | TGTGCCAGCAGCCCCAATACAGGGGAGAACACCGGGGAGCTGTTTTTT
- | TRBJ2-1 | medium-sized | 14 | TRBV29-1 | CSVEEDPVYNEQFF | TGCAGCGTTGAGGAGGACCCAGTTTACAATGAGCAGTTCTTC
- | TRBJ2-1 | - | 15 | TRBV9 | CASTRLALSYNEQFF | TGTGCCAGCACCCGCCTAGCTCTTTCCTACAATGAGCAGTTCTTC
TRBD2 | TRBJ2-2 | few | 14 | TRBV6-5 | CASTVAGATGELFF | TGTGCCAGCACCGTAGCGGGAGCAACCGGGGAGCTGTTTTTT
TRBD1 | TRBJ2-2 | - | 17 | TRBV7-3 | CASSPTAGGQGTGELFF | TGTGCCAGCAGCCCCACCGCTGGCGGACAGGGGACCGGGGAGCTGTTTTTT